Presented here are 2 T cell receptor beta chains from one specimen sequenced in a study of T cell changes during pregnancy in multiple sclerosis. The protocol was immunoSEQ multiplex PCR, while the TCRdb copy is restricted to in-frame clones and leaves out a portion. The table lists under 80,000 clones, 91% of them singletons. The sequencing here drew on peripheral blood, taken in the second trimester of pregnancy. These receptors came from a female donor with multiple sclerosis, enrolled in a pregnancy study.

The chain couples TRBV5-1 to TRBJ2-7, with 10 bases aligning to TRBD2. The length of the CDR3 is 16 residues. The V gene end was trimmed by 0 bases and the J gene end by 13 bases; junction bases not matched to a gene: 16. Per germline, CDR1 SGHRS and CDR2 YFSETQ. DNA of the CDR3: TGCGCCAGCAGCTTGGCGGAGGGATCTAGCGGGAGCCCTCTATACTTC. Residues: CASSLAEGSSGSPLYF.

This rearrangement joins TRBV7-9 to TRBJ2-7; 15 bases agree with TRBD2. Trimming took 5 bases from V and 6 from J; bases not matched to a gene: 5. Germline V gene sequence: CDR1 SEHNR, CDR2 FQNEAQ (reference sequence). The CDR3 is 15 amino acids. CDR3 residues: CASSRGLAGGAEQYF. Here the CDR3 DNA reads TGTGCCAGCAGCCGGGGACTAGCGGGAGGTGCCGAGCAGTACTTC.